Listed below are T cell receptor beta chains from one sample, sequenced in a study of OX40 agonist ivuxolimab in advanced cancers. Method: immunoSEQ multiplex PCR; TCRdb's copy keeps in-frame clones and lacks some. The profile covers tens of thousands of clones, with roughly nine tenths appearing a single time and 0.19% taken by the ten largest. Sample: CD4+ or CD8+ T cells sorted from blood, taken in a trial of the OX40 agonist ivuxolimab. The receptors here all came from an adult with an advanced solid tumor such as melanoma, head and neck, liver or kidney cancer. The CDR3 runs from the conserved cysteine through the conserved F or W. The D gene is left open where the match is weak. Clone size is stated in some rows and not others, as once, few, many or a class when expanded.

>NA|TRBJ1-1|14|TRBV11-3|NA
TGTGCCAGCAGCTTAAGCAGGGAGAGCACTGAAGCTTTCTTT
CASSLSRESTEAFF
>NA|TRBJ1-1|13|TRBV6-5|TRBD1
TGTGCCAGCATGAGACAGGGGGCCACTGAAGCTTTCTTT
CASMRQGATEAFF
>NA|TRBJ2-1|14|TRBV14|TRBD2
TGTGCCAGCGGACTAGCGGGGGCCTACAATGAGCAGTTCTTC
CASGLAGAYNEQFF
>NA|TRBJ1-6|15|TRBV7-6|TRBD1
TGTGCCAGCAGCGTATTACAGGGGAATAATTCACCCCTCCACTTT
CASSVLQGNNSPLHF
>NA|TRBJ1-2|17|TRBV18|TRBD1
TGTGCCAGCTCACGAAGACCCAAGGGACAGCAGCCCTATGGCTACACCTTC
CASSRRPKGQQPYGYTF
>NA|TRBJ2-3|19|TRBV28|TRBD2
TGTGCCAGCACCTTCCCACCAGGAGCGGGAGGATTCGCCGGAGATACGCAGTATTTT
CASTFPPGAGGFAGDTQYF
>once|TRBJ2-1|16|TRBV11-2|TRBD1
TGTGCCAGCAGCTTGTGGACAGGGATATCCTACAATGAGCAGTTCTTC
CASSLWTGISYNEQFF
>NA|TRBJ1-2|15|TRBV2|NA
TGTGCCAGCAGTGCTCCCCTCCAGGGGCCCTATGGCTACACCTTC
CASSAPLQGPYGYTF
>NA|TRBJ2-7|15|TRBV5-1|TRBD2
TGCGCCAGCAGCCTATTGACTAGCGGGACCTACGAGCAGTACTTC
CASSLLTSGTYEQYF
>NA|TRBJ2-5|15|TRBV5-1|TRBD2
TGCGCCAGCACCGTAGCGGGAGGCATCCAAGAGACCCAGTACTTC
CASTVAGGIQETQYF
>few|TRBJ1-1|13|TRBV5-4|NA
TGTGCCAGCAGCTTAAGTCCAGAGACTGAAGCTTTCTTT
CASSLSPETEAFF
>NA|TRBJ2-1|15|TRBV19|NA
TGTGCCAGTAAGTCAGGGGCAGGGGACTACAATGAGCAGTTCTTC
CASKSGAGDYNEQFF
>NA|TRBJ2-5|16|TRBV5-1|TRBD1
TGCGCCAGCAGCTTCCGCCCGACAGGGGGCACGGAGACCCAGTACTTC
CASSFRPTGGTETQYF
>NA|TRBJ2-7|16|TRBV7-2|TRBD2
TGTGCCAGCAGCTTAGGTTCACCTGGACTAGTTTTCGAGCAGTACTTC
CASSLGSPGLVFEQYF